This TCR beta chain was recovered during a study of OX40 agonist ivuxolimab in advanced cancers. Study information: Patients achieving partial responses numbered three: one hepatocellular carcinoma case and two cutaneous melanoma cases.

Using immunoSEQ multiplex PCR, the repertoire was profiled, and TCRdb retains in-frame clones only, with some absent. The table lists 74,000 or so clones, around 93% of them singletons. This CDR3 region has 13 residues. Per germline, CDR1 SGHVS and CDR2 FNYEAQ. The ends were cut back, 3 bases at V and 4 bases at J, with 7 bases in the middle. A remark on this clone: Its antigen is undetermined.

Whole-study findings and limits: CD8+ T cells averaged more expanded clones than CD4+.

The chain is built from TRBV7-6 and TRBJ1-5, with D unresolved. Here the sequenced sample was CD4+ or CD8+ T cells sorted from blood, taken in a trial of the OX40 agonist ivuxolimab. This TCR derives from an adult with an advanced solid tumor such as melanoma, head and neck, liver or kidney cancer. The CDR3 nucleotides are TGTGCCAGCAGCTTGGCCCAGAATCAGCCCCAGCATTTT. Its protein is CASSLAQNQPQHF.